These T cell receptor beta chains were read from a single sample in a study of tumor and adjacent non-tumor tissue in lung cancer. Each CDR3 protein gets one entry after TCRdb re-called the multiplex PCR reads with MiXCR. The sample records around 140,000 distinct CDR3 sequences, roughly 70% being singletons. Material for sequencing was lung tumor tissue. The receptors here all came from a man between 60 and 75 years old with small cell lung cancer. Each CDR3 is given with its conserved first and last residue. Rows may omit the clone size; those that give it use once, few, many or a size class.

TRBV11-3 NA CDSSPGTSCLGDNTGELFF
TRBV6-5 NA CVSRQTAMNTEAFF
TRBV29-1 once CSVGEGRATDRQYF
TRBV12-3/TRBV12-4 NA CASKGINTQYF
TRBV5-5 NA CASLGRVSWAAYNEQFF
TRBV11-3 NA CASSLGWGQGYSGANVLTF
TRBV29-1 NA CSVKQGGNQPQYF
TRBV11-2 once CASSHRGGTSGSSERFF
TRBV5-4 NA CAISLVGAQGTQYF
TRBV6-2/TRBV6-3 NA CVSNYGSGRATQYF